Listed here are 12 T cell receptor beta chains from one sample, sequenced in a study of CD8+CD57+ T cells in acquired aplastic anemia. All sequencing subjects had displayed CD8+CD57+ cell expansion on flow cytometry. Genomic DNA, the template, was used for profiling of the TCR beta VDJ and CDR3. TCRdb re-analysed the reads in MiXCR, keeping a single row per CDR3 protein. The data hold roughly 250,000 distinct CDR3 sequences, with approximately 80% observed a single time. The sequenced sample consisted of sorted CD4+, CD8+, or CD8+CD57+ T cells (not recorded which) from PBMCs. Every receptor here comes from a human donor with aplastic anemia.

This sequence joins TRBV7-9 and TRBJ2-3; D could derive from TRBD1 or TRBD2 (6 bases each). The CDR3 runs 13 residues. The V end lost 8 bases, the J end lost 14 bases, and 23 bases lay between the germline ends. From germline, CDR1 is SEHNR and CDR2 FQNEAQ (reference sequence). The CDR3 protein is CASGVGGREMLYF. The CDR3 DNA reads TGTGCCAGCGGGGTCGGGGGCAGAGAGATGCTGTATTTT.

This clonotype has more than one count but fewer than ten. The rearrangement joins TRBV29-1 to TRBJ2-5; no clear D. CDR1 and CDR2 (germline): SQVTM, ANQGSEA. This CDR3 is built from 11 residues. V lost 4 bases, J lost 4 bases, and 7 bases lay in between. The CDR3 sequence: CSVAPGETQYF. The CDR3 DNA follows: TGCAGCGTTGCCCCGGGAGAGACCCAGTACTTC.

This rearrangement joins TRBV7-2 to TRBJ1-1, with D unclear. Trimming stripped 1 base from V and 1 base from J, with 4 bases between. Germline CDR1 SGHTA, CDR2 FQGNSA. This CDR3 is built from 13 residues. The CDR3 loop is CASSLDANTEAFF. The CDR3 coding sequence is TGTGCCAGCAGCTTAGACGCGAACACTGAAGCTTTCTTT.

This chain joins TRBV2 and TRBJ2-3; no reliable D call. The end of the DNA fits TRBJ1-5 better, so the J call may be wrong. Germline CDR1 reads SNHLY; CDR2 reads FYNNEI. The CDR3 loop spans 14 amino acids. The CDR3 nucleotides read TGTGCCAGCAGTGAGGCGGAAAGTAATCAGCCCCAGCATTTT. Translated, it gives CASSEAESNQPQHF.

This clonotype came up once. A read error is likely, as this CDR3 ends without the conserved phenylalanine or tryptophan. The DNA is left out, because the CDR3 cannot be placed on it with certainty; the CDR3 is given as TCRdb lists it. The gene calls are TRBV19 and TRBJ2-1; the D call TRBD2 from the table was never checked on the DNA. Per the germline V gene, CDR1 is LNHDA and CDR2 is SQIVND (reference sequence). Including both end residues, the CDR3 is 16 amino acids long. This CDR3 is CASSIASGAYHEELFV.

This sequence joins TRBV7-6 and TRBJ1-2, with a possible D match to TRBD1 (5 bases). The germline V gene has CDR1 SGHVS and CDR2 FNYEAQ. CDR3 length: 15 residues. Trimming took 1 base from V and 14 from J, leaving 23 bases between them. DNA for the CDR3: TGTGCCAGCAGCTTAGACGGGACGACTGAAGCTTTCTTTACCTTC. This gives the protein CASSLDGTTEAFFTF.

The rearrangement joins TRBV7-2 to TRBJ1-2, with 8 bases identical to TRBD1. V lost 3 bases and J lost 5; bases outside the gene matches: 11. Germline CDR1 is SGHTA and CDR2 is FQGNSA. The CDR3 totals 16 residues. The CDR3 nucleotides read TGTGCCAGCAGCTTGGCAGGGGGCGCCGACTTATATGGCTACACCTTC. It encodes CASSLAGGADLYGYTF.

Comments on this clonotype: The CDR3 does not end in the conserved phenylalanine or tryptophan, so this is likely a read error. No DNA is shown, since the ends of the CDR3 on it are uncertain; the CDR3 is the one TCRdb lists. V and J are TRBV2 and TRBJ1-2; TRBD1, the D gene given by the table, was not confirmed from the DNA. The CDR3 numbers 15 amino acids, ends counted. From germline, CDR1 is SNHLY and CDR2 FYNNEI. The chain's CDR3 is CASSLTGGADYCYTL.

This clonotype was found a few times. This chain joins TRBV15 and TRBJ2-7; 9 positions agree with TRBD1. Germline V gene lookup returns CDR1 LNHNV and CDR2 YYDKDF (reference sequence). The CDR3 consists of 14 residues. V shed 9 bases, J shed 1 base, and the junction held 7 bases outside the gene matches. Here the CDR3 DNA reads TGTGCCACGGGGAGGGACAGGGCTTCCTACGAGCAGTACTTC. It translates to CATGRDRASYEQYF. Variable domain in full (rest from reference TRBV15 and TRBJ2-7): DAMVIQNPRYQVTQFGKPVTLSCSQTLNHNVMYWYQQKSSQAPKLLFHYYDKDFNNEADTPDNFQSRRPNTSFCFLDIRSPGLGDTAMYLCATGRDRASYEQYFGPGTRLTVT.

This chain uses TRBV5-6 with TRBJ2-3, with TRBD2 matching over 7 bases. Trimming cost V 4 bases and J 1 base; bases outside gene matches: 9. The CDR3 extends over 16 amino acids. Germline CDR1 and CDR2: SGHDT and YYEEEE. Here the CDR3 reads CASSREREGGTDTQYF. The CDR3 bases are TGTGCCAGCAGCAGAGAGAGGGAGGGAGGCACAGATACGCAGTATTTT.

Of note for this clonotype: The junction departs from germline at one end; a sequencing error may be responsible. The V gene is TRBV7-3, the J gene TRBJ2-2; 8 bases agree with TRBD2. This CDR3 region has 14 residues. The germline gives CDR1 SGHTA, CDR2 FQGTGA. CDR3 protein: CASSLTKRGYYMEF. The CDR3 coding sequence is TGTGCCAGCAGCTTAACGAAGCGGGGGTACTACATGGAGTTT.

Notes on this clonotype: One end of the junction varies from germline; a read error may be responsible. The chain links TRBV7-9 to TRBJ2-1, with D unresolved. The CDR3 has 14 residues. Germline V gene sequence: CDR1 SEHNR, CDR2 FQNEAQ (reference sequence). In nucleotides, the CDR3 is TGTGCCAGCAGCTTAGGTACGCAGTATATTGGCCCAGTCTTC. Its translation is CASSLGTQYIGPVF.